This T cell receptor beta chain was sequenced during a study of blood T cell repertoires in COVID-19. At the level of the study: COVID-19 samples from acute and convalescent phases originated in the United States, Italy and Spain.

Across 20 to 25 US areas, participants ranged in age from about 18 to 90 years. Donors in Cohort 3 counted as recovered after two negative PCRs, clearance, or symptom resolution. Study processing details: Estimation of nucleated cell counts was performed using reference gene primer amplification. Assay: immunoSEQ multiplex PCR; the TCRdb copy retains only in-frame clones and omits some. The D gene and trimming were derived from the DNA, and the V and J assignments and clone size from that table. This table has more than 400,000 clones, about 85% appearing once. Per the germline V gene, CDR1 is WNHNN and CDR2 is SYGVQD (reference sequence). CDR3 length: 15 amino acids. V gave up 3 bases and J gave up 4 bases, with 15 bases separating them. This clone occurred once.

The TCR comes from a woman aged 18-35 years who had recovered from COVID-19. Sequencing was performed on PBMCs or T cells enriched from blood (not recorded which). This sequence joins TRBV10-1 and TRBJ1-1; D may be TRBD1 (5 bases). In DNA form, the CDR3 reads TGCGCCAGCAGTGACCGTGGGGCTCCGGGCACTGAAGCTTTCTTT. This gives the protein CASSDRGAPGTEAFF.